The 15 T cell receptor beta chains given below trace back to one sample, sequenced in a study of CD4 T cells in relation to SARS-CoV-2 and coronaviruses. Unexposed donor CD4+ T cells date from about 2011-2018, before the COVID-19 pandemic. The cells were cultured for under 13 days before CD4+ T cells were isolated. TCRdb's table, derived via immunoSEQ multiplex PCR, lists solely in-frame clones and lacks some. The sample records around 23,000 clones, over 70% being singletons. These receptors have no known antigen. The specimen sequenced was CD4+ T cells from PBMCs, cultured in vitro. The receptor set was obtained from a human donor in good health.

V usage is TRBV7-3 and J usage is TRBJ2-3; no definite D call. The germline CDR1 and CDR2 sequences are SGHTA and FQGTGA. V dropped 2 bases and J dropped 0 bases, with 12 bases sitting between them. The CDR3 is 16 amino acids. The CDR3 is CASSLGLRGSTDTQYF. The CDR3 coding sequence is TGTGCCAGCAGCTTAGGGTTACGAGGCAGCACAGATACGCAGTATTTT. Supplemented by reference TRBV7-3 and TRBJ2-3, the full variable domain reads GAGVSQTPSNKVTEKGKYVELRCDPISGHTALYWYRQSLGQGPEFLIYFQGTGAADDSGLPNDRFFAVRPEGSVSTLKIQRTERGDSAVYLCASSLGLRGSTDTQYFGPGTRLTVL.

The chain links TRBV28 to TRBJ1-1; possibly TRBD1 for D (5 bases). The germline V gene encodes CDR1 MDHEN and CDR2 SYDVKM. V was clipped by 7 bases and J by 5 bases, with 17 bases between them. The length of the CDR3 is 14 residues. CDR3 sequence (DNA): TGTGCCAGCACTACTAATGGGGGGAGGACTGAAGCTTTCTTT. It translates to CASTTNGGRTEAFF.

The rearrangement links TRBV7-2 to TRBJ2-1; D assignment may be TRBD1 or TRBD2 (5 bases each). The CDR3 has 13 residues. CDR1 is SGHTA, CDR2 FQGNSA, per germline. Trimming stripped 11 bases from V and 5 bases from J, with 16 bases between. In DNA form, the CDR3 reads TGTGCCGGCGGCAGGGACCCTAACAATGAGCAGTTCTTC. Translation gives CAGGRDPNNEQFF.

The V call is TRBV24-1, the J call TRBJ2-1, with 8 bases matching TRBD1. V lost 9 bases to trimming and J lost 8 bases; unmatched junction nucleotides: 11. Germline lookup yields CDR1 KGHDR and CDR2 SFDVKD. The CDR3 runs to 14 residues. This chain's CDR3 is CATGNRGTSHEQFF. As DNA, the CDR3 is TGTGCCACCGGGAACAGGGGGACCTCCCATGAGCAGTTCTTC.

This chain uses TRBV7-6 with TRBJ2-7; TRBD2 might be the D (5 bases). V gave up 5 bases and J gave up 9 bases, with 11 bases separating them. The CDR3 spans 11 residues. In germline, CDR1 is SGHVS, CDR2 FNYEAQ. CDR3 coding DNA: TGTGCCAGCAGCCCCGGTGGGAGGCAGTACTTC. It translates to CASSPGGRQYF.

This clone was picked up a small number of times. The rearrangement joins TRBV7-3 to TRBJ2-2, with TRBD2 identical over 10 bases. Germline V gives CDR1 SGHTA, CDR2 FQGTGA. The V gene end was trimmed by 5 bases and the J gene end by 2 bases; junction bases not matched to a gene: 11. This CDR3 region has 18 residues. The CDR3 DNA sequence: TGTGCCAGCAGCCCGACTAGCGGGTCGGATTTAAACACCGGGGAGCTGTTTTTT. Its translation is CASSPTSGSDLNTGELFF.

The chain combines TRBV21-1 with TRBJ2-7; TRBD2 is the table's D call and was not checked against the DNA. TRBV21-1 is a pseudogene locus. CDR3 length: 21 residues. CDR3 nucleotides: TGTGCCAGCAGCAAATACCCGAGTACGGCGACTAGCGGGCCGAGCTCCTACGAGCAGTACTTC. This translates into CASSKYPSTATSGPSSYEQYF.

The chain couples TRBV2 to TRBJ1-3; 7 nucleotides agree with TRBD1. Trimming removed 6 bases from V and 2 bases from J; junction bases left unmatched: 4. CDR1 and CDR2 from the germline V gene are SNHLY and FYNNEI. CDR3 size: 14 residues. In DNA form, the CDR3 reads TGTGCCAGCAGCCAACAGGGGACTGGAAACACCATATATTTT. It codes for CASSQQGTGNTIYF. The full variable domain, in which reference TRBV2 and TRBJ1-3 provide the parts outside the CDR3, is EPEVTQTPSHQVTQMGQEVILRCVPISNHLYFYWYRQILGQKVEFLVSFYNNEISEKSEIFDDQFSVERPDGSNFTLKIRSTKLEDSAMYFCASSQQGTGNTIYFGEGSWLTVV.

The rearrangement links TRBV9 to TRBJ1-1; D is unclear. Germline V gives CDR1 SGDLS, CDR2 YYNGEE. The V end was cut by 2 bases, the J end by 1 base, with 9 bases between. This CDR3 contains 14 residues. CDR3 amino acids: CASSVEGRNTEAFF. The CDR3 region has the DNA TGTGCCAGCAGCGTGGAGGGAAGGAACACTGAAGCTTTCTTT.

By frequency in the sample, this clone is large. The chain employs TRBV6-6 and TRBJ2-7; D remains ambiguous. The CDR3 has 12 residues. The V and J ends lost 2 bases and 3 bases respectively, with 5 bases between them. CDR1 MNHNY and CDR2 SVGAGI come from the germline V gene (reference sequence). The CDR3 DNA sequence: TGTGCCAGCAGTTACCAGGACTACGAGCAGTACTTC. This translates into CASSYQDYEQYF.

This chain connects TRBV2 to TRBJ1-2; 8 nucleotides agree with TRBD1. The germline CDR1 and CDR2 sequences are SNHLY and FYNNEI. V was clipped by 3 bases and J by 8 bases; unmatched bases: 2. There are 12 residues in the CDR3. CDR3 nucleotides: TGTGCCAGCAGTGAGACAGGGGAGGGCTACACCTTC. Encoded protein: CASSETGEGYTF. Together with reference TRBV2 and TRBJ1-2, the CDR3 gives the full variable domain: EPEVTQTPSHQVTQMGQEVILRCVPISNHLYFYWYRQILGQKVEFLVSFYNNEISEKSEIFDDQFSVERPDGSNFTLKIRSTKLEDSAMYFCASSETGEGYTFGSGTRLTVV.

This chain connects TRBV19 to TRBJ1-5; 8 bases are a match to TRBD1. CDR1 LNHDA and CDR2 SQIVND come from the germline V gene (reference sequence). This CDR3 has 14 amino acids. J lost 5 bases, V lost 7 bases, and 7 bases had no gene match. CDR3 nucleotides: TGTGCCAGTACTCCGGGACAGGCCGATCAGCCCCAGCATTTT. Its protein product is CASTPGQADQPQHF.

V usage is TRBV6-4 and J usage is TRBJ2-2; no definite D call. The germline CDR1 and CDR2 sequences are MRHNA and SNTAGT. This CDR3 has 13 residues. Trimming took 2 bases from V and 3 from J, leaving 4 bases between them. The CDR3 loop reads CASSDRDTGELFF. In nucleotides, the CDR3 is TGTGCCAGCAGTGACAGGGACACCGGGGAGCTGTTTTTT.

This chain uses TRBV24-1 with TRBJ2-1, with 11 bases matching TRBD2. CDR1 is KGHDR, CDR2 SFDVKD, per germline. CDR3 length: 16 residues. Losses at the gene ends were 1 base for V and 7 bases for J; bases not matched to a gene: 5. For the CDR3, the DNA is TGTGCCACCAGTGATTTTACTAGCGGGAGTTGGAATGAGCAGTTCTTC. Translated, it gives CATSDFTSGSWNEQFF.

The rearrangement links TRBV7-8 to TRBJ1-1; D gene unclear. The CDR3 runs 15 residues. Germline CDR1 reads SGHVS; CDR2 reads FQNEAQ. Trimming took 2 bases from V and 1 from J, leaving 11 bases between them. Here the CDR3 reads CASSLSPHPNTEAFF. Written as DNA, the CDR3 is TGTGCCAGCAGCTTATCTCCACACCCGAACACTGAAGCTTTCTTT.